The 3 T cell receptor beta chains below all came from one sample that was sequenced in a study of blood T cell repertoires in COVID-19. TCRdb's copy holds only in-frame clones and misses some; the assay was immunoSEQ multiplex PCR. Seen here are 200,000 to 250,000 clones, approximately 83% observed once, and the top ten hold about 3.3%. Sequencing was done on a sample of PBMCs or T cells enriched from blood (not recorded which). The receptors derive from a woman aged 60-75 years who had recovered from COVID-19.

The chain is built from TRBV11-2 and TRBJ2-1, with D unresolved. Germline V lookup: CDR1 SGHAT, CDR2 FQNNGV. CDR3 size: 17 residues. The V end was cut by 1 base, the J end by 2 bases, with 15 bases between. Here the CDR3 DNA reads TGTGCCAGCAGCTTAGGTAGCTTGGCGGAACCCTACAATGAGCAGTTCTTC. Encoded protein: CASSLGSLAEPYNEQFF. The full variable domain, completed using reference TRBV11-2 and TRBJ2-1, is EAGVAQSPRYKIIEKRQSVAFWCNPISGHATLYWYQQILGQGPKLLIQFQNNGVVDDSQLPKDRFSAERLKGVDSTLKIQPAKLEDSAVYLCASSLGSLAEPYNEQFFGPGTRLTVL.

This clone has a handful of counts. The chain is built from TRBV10-3 and TRBJ1-3, with a possible D match to TRBD1 (6 bases). V lost 2 bases and J 3 bases, leaving 11 bases between the germline ends. Germline V gene lookup returns CDR1 ENHRY and CDR2 SYGVKD. This CDR3 comprises 15 residues. CDR3 bases: TGTGCCATCAGTGAGCGGGGGGCGCGTGGAAACACCATATATTTT. Its protein is CAISERGARGNTIYF.

In this sample, this clone turned up a few times. At one boundary the junction diverges from the germline segment, which might be a read error. The same CDR3 is also encoded by other DNA sequences in this sample. The chain links TRBV12-3 or TRBV12-4 to TRBJ1-2; 9 bases are a match to TRBD1. CDR3 length: 13 residues. In nucleotides, the CDR3 is TGTGCCAGCAGCTTAGGACAGGGGTATGGCTACACCTTC. Amino acids: CASSLGQGYGYTF.